This T cell receptor beta chain was observed in a study of CD8 T cells in Susac syndrome. With 6 bases removed from V and 2 bases from J, the gap between germline ends came to 4 bases. CDR3 size: 11 residues. cDNA came from approximately 0.5 to 1 ug RNA primed by random hexamers. Each CDR3 protein is one row after TCRdb ran MiXCR on the immunoSEQ multiplex PCR reads. The sample yields about 120,000 distinct CDR3 sequences, about 93% seen once. The chain links TRBV12-3 or TRBV12-4 to TRBJ1-1; D unclear. This clonotype was obtained from a human donor with Susac syndrome. Sequenced: CD8+ T cells from PBMCs. The DNA for the CDR3 is TGTGCCAGCAGGGTAAACACTGAAGCTTTCTTT. It is translated as CASRVNTEAFF.